This record concerns one T cell receptor (beta chain) sequence. Its antigen is not yet known. No much larger clonotype is one base removed from it; base qualities were not supplied. The immunoSEQ Assay, a bias-controlled multiplex PCR, was used to amplify TCRbeta CDR3 regions from genomic DNA. The study's own analysis went as follows. The number of nucleated cells in each sample was estimated by amplification of reference gene primers within the assay. To quantify the absolute abundance of each unique TCRbeta CDR3 rearrangement, sequence reads were collapsed and filtered. Productive Simpson clonality was computed per sample as the square root of Simpson's diversity index over productive rearrangements. The immuneACCESS repertoire file appears here via TCRdb, limited to in-frame rearrangements. These files lack a portion of the clones; in checked studies, under half of the deficit traces to unresolved V genes, and the cause of the others is not known. D and trimming come from the DNA, and the V and J calls and clone size come from that table. Across this sample there are tens of thousands of clones, with over 80% seen only once. Roughly an eighth of the sample comes from the top ten.

The data are from a study of blood T cell repertoires in COVID-19 (dated by TCRdb to 2018 to 2020). Looking at the study overall: Samples from collaborators originated in the United States, Italy and Spain and spanned both the acute and convalescent phases of COVID-19. The material from the prospective study consisted of cDNA or gDNA derived from T cells, B-cell-depleted T cells, or PBMCs. Deeply sampled blood TCRbeta repertoires from subjects exposed to, actively infected with, or recovered from COVID-19 were included in the dataset. The repertoires were made available in a free public database intended to serve as a resource for research on the immune response to SARS-CoV-2. The samples were drawn from two sources: the first 160 participants of the ongoing ImmuneRACE study, and 1,200 or so subjects contributed by 6 global collaborators. A de-identified subject ID, COVID-19 status, age in years and sex were almost always included in the sample metadata. HLA class I and class II types, where available, came from metadata supplied by the sample provider rather than from assay-based typing. What the authors observed across the whole study: Clinical and demographic metadata were provided uncurated, with the amount varying by source and participant.

V ends up 0 bases short and J 4 bases short, with an unmatched junction base count of 9. According to the germline V gene, CDR1 reads KGHSH and CDR2 reads LQKENI. The CDR3 runs 17 amino acids, cysteine and phenylalanine included. Here the CDR3 DNA is all that survives: 51 bases in frame from base 1. Collaborating institutions collected whole blood in K2EDTA tubes following their own protocols. For TCRbeta analysis, collaborators shipped samples in one of three forms: frozen whole blood, isolated PBMCs, or DNA extracted from either of those sample types. The rearranged chain carries TRBV18 and TRBJ2-4; TRBD2 aligns with 7 central bases. The sequenced sample was peripheral blood. The source is a human donor in a cohort sampled during active COVID-19. This receptor carries the CDR3 CASSPPLPSGQKNIQYF. The DNA reads as follows: TGTGCCAGCTCACCACCGTTGCCTAGCGGCCAAAAAAACATTCAGTACTTC.